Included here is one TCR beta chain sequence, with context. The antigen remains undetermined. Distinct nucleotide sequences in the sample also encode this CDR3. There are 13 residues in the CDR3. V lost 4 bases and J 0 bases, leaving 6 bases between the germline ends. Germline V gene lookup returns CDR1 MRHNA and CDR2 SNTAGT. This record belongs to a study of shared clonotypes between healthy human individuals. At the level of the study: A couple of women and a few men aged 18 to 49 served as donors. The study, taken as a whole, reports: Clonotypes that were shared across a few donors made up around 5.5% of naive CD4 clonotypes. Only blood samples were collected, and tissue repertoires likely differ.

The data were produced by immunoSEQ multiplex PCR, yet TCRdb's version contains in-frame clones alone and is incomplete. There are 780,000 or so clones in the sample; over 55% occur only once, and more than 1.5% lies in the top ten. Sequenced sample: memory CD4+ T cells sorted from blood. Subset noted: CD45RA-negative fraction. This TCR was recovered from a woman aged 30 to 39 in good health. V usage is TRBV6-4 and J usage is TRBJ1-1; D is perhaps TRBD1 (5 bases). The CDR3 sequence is CASSATVNTEAFF. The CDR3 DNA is TGTGCCAGCAGTGCGACAGTGAACACTGAAGCTTTCTTT.